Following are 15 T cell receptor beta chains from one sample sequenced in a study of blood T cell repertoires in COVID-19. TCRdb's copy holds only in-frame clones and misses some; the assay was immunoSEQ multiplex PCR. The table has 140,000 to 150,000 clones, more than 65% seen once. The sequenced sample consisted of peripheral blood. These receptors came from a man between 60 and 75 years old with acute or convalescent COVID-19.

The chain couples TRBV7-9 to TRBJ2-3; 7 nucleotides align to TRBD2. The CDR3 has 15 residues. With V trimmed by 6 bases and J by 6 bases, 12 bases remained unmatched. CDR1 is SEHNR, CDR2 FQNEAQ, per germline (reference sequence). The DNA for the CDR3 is TGTGCCAGCAGAGAGTGGGAGGGCCGAGGGGATACGCAGTATTTT. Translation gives CASREWEGRGDTQYF.

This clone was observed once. The CDR3 nucleotides read TGTGCCAGCAGTTTAAGGGTGGCGGGGAACACTGAAGCTTTCTTT. Its translation: CASSLRVAGNTEAFF. The rearrangement uses TRBV28 and TRBJ1-1; D gene unclear. The CDR3 has 15 amino acids. V was pared by 2 bases and J by 1 base, with 11 bases between. Germline CDR1 and CDR2: MDHEN and SYDVKM.

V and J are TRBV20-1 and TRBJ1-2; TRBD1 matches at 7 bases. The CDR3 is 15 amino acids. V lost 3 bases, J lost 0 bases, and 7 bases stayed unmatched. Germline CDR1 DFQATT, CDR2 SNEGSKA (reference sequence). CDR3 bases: TGCAGTGCTAGTACGCCGGGACAGACTAACTATGGCTACACCTTC. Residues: CSASTPGQTNYGYTF.

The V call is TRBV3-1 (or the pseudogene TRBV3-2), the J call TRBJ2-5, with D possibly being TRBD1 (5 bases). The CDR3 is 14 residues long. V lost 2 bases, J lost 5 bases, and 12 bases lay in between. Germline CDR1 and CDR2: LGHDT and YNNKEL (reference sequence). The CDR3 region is CASSQQGKAETQYF. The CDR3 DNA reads TGTGCCAGCAGCCAACAGGGTAAAGCGGAGACCCAGTACTTC.

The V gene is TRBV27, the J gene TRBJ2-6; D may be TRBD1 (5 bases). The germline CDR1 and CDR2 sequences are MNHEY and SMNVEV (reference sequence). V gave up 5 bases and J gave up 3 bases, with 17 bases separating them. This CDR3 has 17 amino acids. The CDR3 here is CASSGHLPLGGANVLTF. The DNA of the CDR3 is TGTGCCAGCAGTGGACATCTCCCATTGGGTGGGGCCAACGTCCTGACTTTC.

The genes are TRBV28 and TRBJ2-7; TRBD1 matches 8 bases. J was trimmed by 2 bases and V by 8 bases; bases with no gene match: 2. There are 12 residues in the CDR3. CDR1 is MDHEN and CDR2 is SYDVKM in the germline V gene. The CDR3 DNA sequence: TGTGCCAGCCGGACAGGGCCCTACGAGCAGTACTTC. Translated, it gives CASRTGPYEQYF.

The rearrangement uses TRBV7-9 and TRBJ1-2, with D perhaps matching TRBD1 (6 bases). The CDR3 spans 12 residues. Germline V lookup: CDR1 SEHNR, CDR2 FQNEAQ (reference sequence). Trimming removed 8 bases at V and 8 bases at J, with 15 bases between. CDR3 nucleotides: TGTGCCAGCGGGGGGGGCAGTGGCGGCTACACCTTC. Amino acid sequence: CASGGGSGGYTF.

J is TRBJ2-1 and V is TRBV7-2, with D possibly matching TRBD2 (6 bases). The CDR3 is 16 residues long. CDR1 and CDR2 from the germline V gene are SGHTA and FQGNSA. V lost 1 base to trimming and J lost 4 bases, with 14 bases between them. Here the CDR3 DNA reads TGTGCCAGCAGCTTAGTAGGCGGACTACCTTACAATGAGCAGTTCTTC. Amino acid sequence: CASSLVGGLPYNEQFF.

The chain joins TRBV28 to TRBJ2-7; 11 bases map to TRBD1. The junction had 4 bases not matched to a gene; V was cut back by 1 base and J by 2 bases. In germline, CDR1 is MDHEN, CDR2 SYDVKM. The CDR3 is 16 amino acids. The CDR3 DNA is TGTGCCAGCAGTTTATCCGGGACAGGGGGTCCCTACGAGCAGTACTTC. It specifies CASSLSGTGGPYEQYF.

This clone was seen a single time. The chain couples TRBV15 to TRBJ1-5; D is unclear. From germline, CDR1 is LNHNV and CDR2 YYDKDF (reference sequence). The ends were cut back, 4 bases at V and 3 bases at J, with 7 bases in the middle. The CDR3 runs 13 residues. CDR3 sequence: CATSTVNNQPQHF. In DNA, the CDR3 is TGTGCCACCAGCACCGTTAACAATCAGCCCCAGCATTTT.

CDR3 region: CASSPRDRVHEQYF. The CDR3 region has the DNA TGTGCCAGCAGCCCCCGAGACAGGGTCCACGAGCAGTACTTC. The chain links TRBV5-6 to TRBJ2-7, with 7 bases identical to TRBD1. This CDR3 comprises 14 residues. V lost 4 bases to trimming and J lost 5 bases; unmatched junction nucleotides: 9. From germline, CDR1 is SGHDT and CDR2 YYEEEE. The variable domain in full, completed from reference TRBV5-6 and TRBJ2-7, reads DAGVTQSPTHLIKTRGQQVTLRCSPKSGHDTVSWYQQALGQGPQFIFQYYEEEERQRGNFPDRFSGHQFPNYSSELNVNALLLGDSALYLCASSPRDRVHEQYFGPGTRLTVT.

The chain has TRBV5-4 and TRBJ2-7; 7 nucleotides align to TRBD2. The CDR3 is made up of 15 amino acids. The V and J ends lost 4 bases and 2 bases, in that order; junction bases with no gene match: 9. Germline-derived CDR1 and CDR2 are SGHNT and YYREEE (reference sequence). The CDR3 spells CASSPGGRRPYEQYF. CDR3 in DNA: TGTGCCAGCAGCCCCGGGGGGAGGAGGCCCTACGAGCAGTACTTC.

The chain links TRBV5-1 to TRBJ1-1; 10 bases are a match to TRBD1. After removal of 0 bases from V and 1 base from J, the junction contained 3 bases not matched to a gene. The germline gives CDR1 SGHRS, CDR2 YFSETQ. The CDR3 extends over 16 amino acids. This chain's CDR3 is CASSLGQGASNTEAFF. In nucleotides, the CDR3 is TGCGCCAGCAGCTTGGGACAGGGGGCGTCGAACACTGAAGCTTTCTTT.

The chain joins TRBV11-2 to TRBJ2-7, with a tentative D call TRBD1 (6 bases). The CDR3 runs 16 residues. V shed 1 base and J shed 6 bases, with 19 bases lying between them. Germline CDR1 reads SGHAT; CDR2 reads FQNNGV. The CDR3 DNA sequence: TGTGCCAGCAGCTTAGCCCAACTGGGGGCCGGTGGCGAGCAGTACTTC. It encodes CASSLAQLGAGGEQYF. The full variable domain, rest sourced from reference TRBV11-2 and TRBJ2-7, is EAGVAQSPRYKIIEKRQSVAFWCNPISGHATLYWYQQILGQGPKLLIQFQNNGVVDDSQLPKDRFSAERLKGVDSTLKIQPAKLEDSAVYLCASSLAQLGAGGEQYFGPGTRLTVT.

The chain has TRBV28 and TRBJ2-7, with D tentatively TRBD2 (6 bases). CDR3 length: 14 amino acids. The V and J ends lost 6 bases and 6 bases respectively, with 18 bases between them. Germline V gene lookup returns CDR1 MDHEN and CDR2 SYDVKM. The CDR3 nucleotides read TGTGCCAGCAGGGGGGACTCCTCTTACGTCGAGCAGTACTTC. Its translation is CASRGDSSYVEQYF. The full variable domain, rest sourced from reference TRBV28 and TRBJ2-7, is DVKVTQSSRYLVKRTGEKVFLECVQDMDHENMFWYRQDPGLGLRLIYFSYDVKMKEKGDIPEGYSVSREKKERFSLILESASTNQTSMYLCASRGDSSYVEQYFGPGTRLTVT.